One and the same sample provided the 16 T cell receptor beta chains below, sequenced in a study of post-analysis software for immune sequencing data. General study results and limits: Roughly 5 TRBV segments (TRBV5-6, TRBV5-1 and TRBV20-1 among them) occurred more frequently in patients than in controls.

Every TCR beta cDNA library bore unique molecular identifiers. TCRdb used MiXCR to reprocess the PCR reads, holding one entry per CDR3 protein. Of 750,000 to 950,000 distinct CDR3 sequences detected, about 50% appear once; the ten largest clones hold approximately 4.4%. What these receptors recognize is not known. Source material: blood. The receptors were sampled from a girl under 18 with multiple sclerosis.

This clonotype was recorded only once. The J gene is TRBJ1-2, the V gene TRBV20-1; D unresolved. The V end lost 6 bases, the J end lost 1 base, and 9 bases lay between the germline ends. The CDR3 is made up of 12 amino acids. Germline V gene data show CDR1 as DFQATT and CDR2 as SNEGSKA (reference sequence). CDR3 sequence (DNA): TGCAGTGCCAGTGCCGATAACTATGGCTACACCTTC. This translates into CSASADNYGYTF.

This sequence joins TRBV4-2 and TRBJ2-7; 7 nucleotides line up with TRBD1. The ends lost 4 bases at V and 0 bases at J; junction bases unmatched: 9. Germline CDR1 reads LGHNA; CDR2 reads YNFKEQ. This CDR3 is 16 amino acids long. CDR3 nucleotides: TGTGCCAGCAGCCGAGAGGACAGGACGAACTCCTACGAGCAGTACTTC. Translating gives CASSREDRTNSYEQYF.

There are a few counts of this clonotype. A junction end diverges from the germline sequence, so it may reflect a read error. The chain couples TRBV6-5 to TRBJ2-5; D not resolved. Germline values: CDR1 MNHEY, CDR2 SVGAGI. The CDR3 covers 16 residues. The CDR3 DNA follows: TGTGCCAGCAGGCCACTCGGAGTCTCGTTCCAAGGGACCCAGTACTTC. This gives the protein CASRPLGVSFQGTQYF.

The V gene is TRBV20-1, the J gene TRBJ1-2; D perhaps matches TRBD1 (6 bases). The V and J ends lost 5 bases and 0 bases respectively, with 25 bases between them. Germline values: CDR1 DFQATT, CDR2 SNEGSKA (reference sequence). The CDR3 is 18 residues long. The CDR3 reads CSAQGTEAQGFSNYGYTF. Here the CDR3 DNA reads TGCAGTGCTCAGGGGACGGAGGCCCAAGGGTTTTCTAACTATGGCTACACCTTC.

The chain recombines TRBV11-2 with TRBJ2-3; 8 bases fit TRBD2. From germline, CDR1 is SGHAT and CDR2 FQNNGV. This CDR3 contains 15 residues. Losses at the gene ends were 1 base for V and 5 bases for J; bases not matched to a gene: 5. This CDR3 is CASSLVGLVGDTQYF. In DNA, the CDR3 is TGTGCCAGCAGCTTAGTGGGACTAGTCGGAGATACGCAGTATTTT.

The V and J genes are TRBV5-1 and TRBJ2-5, with a weak D call TRBD2 (5 bases). Looked up from germline, CDR1 is SGHRS and CDR2 is YFSETQ. V gave up 4 bases and J gave up 1 base, with 14 bases separating them. This CDR3 is built from 15 residues. CDR3 protein: CASSADGGLQETQYF. The CDR3 bases are TGCGCCAGCAGCGCGGACGGAGGACTCCAAGAGACCCAGTACTTC.

This clonotype was picked up a small number of times. This chain uses TRBV25-1 with TRBJ2-4, with 11 bases aligning to TRBD2. The J call is doubtful: the DNA matches TRBJ2-7 better. This CDR3 region has 16 residues. CDR1 and CDR2 (germline): MGHDK, SYGVNS. The CDR3 bases are TGTGCCAGCAGTGAAGCTAGCGGGAGGTTAGGGGACGAGCAGTACTTC. Protein sequence: CASSEASGRLGDEQYF.

V gene TRBV7-9 combines with J gene TRBJ1-3; 12 nucleotides match TRBD1. V dropped 8 bases and J dropped 4; count of bases not matched to a gene: 6. The CDR3 sequence is 15 residues long. Looked up from germline, CDR1 is SEHNR and CDR2 is FQNEAQ (reference sequence). The CDR3 DNA reads TGTGCCAGCTCGGGACAGGGGGCGCGGGGAAACACCATATATTTT. The encoded protein is CASSGQGARGNTIYF.

The DNA for the CDR3 is TGCGCCAGCAGCTTCCTAGCGTCTGTCTCCTACAATGAGCAGTTCTTC. This codes for CASSFLASVSYNEQFF. The J gene is TRBJ2-1, the V gene TRBV5-1, with D possibly matching TRBD2 (6 bases). Trimming took off 2 bases at V and 0 bases at J, with 12 bases between the two ends. The V gene's germline CDR1 is SGHRS and CDR2 YFSETQ. CDR3 length: 16 amino acids. The full variable domain, its missing parts supplied by reference TRBV5-1 and TRBJ2-1, is KAGVTQTPRYLIKTRGQQVTLSCSPISGHRSVSWYQQTPGQGLQFLFEYFSETQRNKGNFPGRFSGRQFSNSRSEMNVSTLELGDSALYLCASSFLASVSYNEQFFGPGTRLTVL.

This chain uses TRBV29-1 with TRBJ2-1; D is uncertain. CDR3 length equals 14 residues. V lost 2 bases and J lost 1, with 9 bases in between. Germline lookup yields CDR1 SQVTM and CDR2 ANQGSEA. The CDR3 region has the DNA TGCAGCGTTGAAACTGCGTTTTCCTACAATGAGCAGTTCTTC. Translated, it gives CSVETAFSYNEQFF.

This clonotype has just a few counts. The chain carries TRBV15 and TRBJ1-2; a possible D gene is TRBD1 (5 bases). The ends were cut back, 2 bases at V and 4 bases at J, with 11 bases in the middle. This CDR3 spans 14 amino acids. Germline V gene lookup returns CDR1 LNHNV and CDR2 YYDKDF (reference sequence). The CDR3 DNA reads TGTGCCACCAGCAGACCGACAGAACCCTATGGCTACACCTTC. The encoded protein is CATSRPTEPYGYTF.

This rearrangement joins TRBV12-3 or TRBV12-4 to TRBJ2-7, with TRBD1 matching over 10 bases. The length of the CDR3 is 20 residues. The J segment lost 2 bases and the V segment lost 1 base, leaving 17 bases of the junction unmatched. This CDR3 is CASSLGIPGQGKLWAYEQYF. The CDR3 nucleotides read TGTGCCAGCAGTTTAGGGATCCCGGGACAGGGGAAGTTGTGGGCCTACGAGCAGTACTTC.

This clonotype appeared a few times. V is TRBV4-2 and J is TRBJ2-7; TRBD1 is a possible D gene (5 bases). V was trimmed by 1 base and J by 0 bases, leaving 19 bases between them. Germline CDR1 reads LGHNA; CDR2 reads YNFKEQ. There are 18 residues in the CDR3. The CDR3 loop is CASSQGVITGRDSYEQYF. The CDR3 nucleotides read TGTGCCAGCAGCCAAGGAGTGATAACGGGCAGGGACTCCTACGAGCAGTACTTC.

In this sample, this clonotype turned up a few times. The chain has TRBV14 and TRBJ2-6; D unclear. There are 13 residues in the CDR3. V was pared by 7 bases and J by 0 bases, with 4 bases between. The germline CDR1 and CDR2 sequences are SGHDN and FVKESK. CDR3 sequence reads: CASKISGANVLTF. Here the CDR3 DNA reads TGTGCCAGCAAGATCTCTGGGGCCAACGTCCTGACTTTC.

This clonotype was found a few times. J is TRBJ2-1 and V is TRBV7-6; the match to TRBD1 covers 8 bases. CDR1 SGHVS and CDR2 FNYEAQ come from the germline V gene. CDR3 size: 16 residues. V shed 6 bases and J 4 bases; nucleotides not matched to a gene: 11. In nucleotides, the CDR3 is TGTGCCAGCAGTTACGACCGGACAGGGACGTACAATGAGCAGTTCTTC. Protein: CASSYDRTGTYNEQFF.

In this sample, this clonotype turned up a few times. This sequence joins TRBV20-1 and TRBJ2-3, with TRBD2 matching 9 bases. The germline V gene has CDR1 DFQATT and CDR2 SNEGSKA (reference sequence). V dropped 3 bases and J dropped 4; count of bases not matched to a gene: 5. This CDR3 has 14 amino acids. The CDR3 bases are TGCAGTGCTAGCCCTAGCGGGAAGGCAGATACGCAGTATTTT. Residues: CSASPSGKADTQYF.